The 31 T cell receptor beta chains listed next were all sequenced from one sample in a study of CD8 T cells in Susac syndrome. When the RNA was reverse transcribed, random hexamers were used with an input of roughly 0.5 to 1 ug. TCRdb ran MiXCR on the immunoSEQ multiplex PCR reads and lists one entry per CDR3 protein. The sample has approximately 140,000 distinct CDR3 sequences, approximately 79% seen once. Specimen: CD8+ T cells from PBMCs. The receptors derive from a human donor with multiple sclerosis.

The chain uses TRBV7-9 and TRBJ2-2, with D hard to call. Per germline, CDR1 SEHNR and CDR2 FQNEAQ (reference sequence). This CDR3 spans 8 amino acids. V was pared by 11 bases and J by 11 bases, with 6 bases between. In DNA form, the CDR3 reads TGTGCCCTGGACGAGCTGTTTTTT. Encoded protein: CALDELFF.

The chain uses TRBV12-3 or TRBV12-4 and TRBJ1-2, with 7 nucleotides matching TRBD1. J gave up 0 bases and V 4 bases, and 8 bases lay outside the gene matches. The CDR3 covers 16 residues. CDR3 residues: CASSSIAGGANYGYTF. CDR3 nucleotide sequence: TGTGCCAGCAGTTCTATTGCAGGGGGGGCTAACTATGGCTACACCTTC.

This chain joins TRBV4-2 and TRBJ2-3; D gene uncertain. This CDR3 has 13 residues. Trimming took off 0 bases at V and 5 bases at J, with 6 bases between the two ends. Germline V lookup: CDR1 LGHNA, CDR2 YNFKEQ. The CDR3 region is CASSQDLKDTQYF. CDR3 in DNA: TGTGCCAGCAGCCAAGATCTGAAAGATACGCAGTATTTT.

The rearrangement joins TRBV20-1 to TRBJ1-1; 7 bases match TRBD1. The trim removed 6 bases at V and 7 bases at J, leaving 5 bases unmatched. Looked up from germline, CDR1 is DFQATT and CDR2 is SNEGSKA (reference sequence). This CDR3 is built from 11 residues. DNA of the CDR3: TGCAGTGCCATTGACAGGGTTGAAGCTTTCTTT. As protein: CSAIDRVEAFF.

V usage is TRBV24-1 and J usage is TRBJ1-2, with 10 bases lining up with TRBD1. CDR1 is KGHDR and CDR2 is SFDVKD in the germline V gene. Trimming cost V 2 bases and J 4 bases; bases outside gene matches: 3. There are 15 residues in the CDR3. The CDR3 protein is CATSDSGTGVYGYTF. The CDR3 region has the DNA TGTGCCACCAGTGATTCCGGGACAGGGGTCTATGGCTACACCTTC.

The chain combines TRBV12-3 or TRBV12-4 with TRBJ2-3, with 9 positions matching TRBD2. The CDR3 covers 16 residues. Unmatched junction bases numbered 5, after V lost 1 base and J lost 3 bases. Written as DNA, the CDR3 is TGTGCCAGCAGTTTAGGACTAGCGGTCGTTACAGATACGCAGTATTTT. Translating gives CASSLGLAVVTDTQYF.

V gene TRBV5-1 combines with J gene TRBJ2-1, with 14 bases matching TRBD2. Germline-derived CDR1 and CDR2 are SGHRS and YFSETQ. The CDR3 is 15 amino acids. Trimming at V came to 6 bases and at J to 6 bases, leaving 5 bases not matched to a gene. This CDR3 reads CASTLGTSGGNEQFF. The CDR3 DNA reads TGCGCCAGCACCCTTGGGACTAGCGGGGGCAATGAGCAGTTCTTC. Looking up the rest from reference TRBV5-1 and TRBJ2-1 gives the full variable domain: KAGVTQTPRYLIKTRGQQVTLSCSPISGHRSVSWYQQTPGQGLQFLFEYFSETQRNKGNFPGRFSGRQFSNSRSEMNVSTLELGDSALYLCASTLGTSGGNEQFFGPGTRLTVL.

The genes are TRBV30 and TRBJ1-6; TRBD1 matches at 9 bases. The CDR3 totals 14 residues. V lost 7 bases, J lost 9 bases, and 10 bases stayed unmatched. Germline CDR1 and CDR2: GTSNPN and SVGIG (reference sequence). This chain's CDR3 is CAYKRGQGLSPLHF. The CDR3 DNA follows: TGTGCCTACAAAAGGGGACAGGGACTTTCACCCCTCCACTTT.

V usage is TRBV19 and J usage is TRBJ1-1, with D perhaps matching TRBD1 (5 bases). Deletions cut 8 bases from V and 6 bases from J, with 13 bases between. The CDR3 is 12 amino acids. The V gene's germline CDR1 is LNHDA and CDR2 SQIVND (reference sequence). CDR3 sequence: CASQQGAAEAFF. For the CDR3, the DNA is TGTGCCAGTCAGCAGGGTGCGGCTGAAGCTTTCTTT.

This clonotype was observed a single time. CDR3 sequence: CASSIGARGWGTEAFF. As DNA, the CDR3 is TGTGCCAGTAGTATAGGGGCCAGGGGGTGGGGTACTGAAGCTTTCTTT. The chain joins TRBV19 to TRBJ1-1; 7 bases are shared with TRBD1. This CDR3 spans 16 amino acids. Per germline, CDR1 LNHDA and CDR2 SQIVND (reference sequence). Germline trimming cut 1 base from V and 5 bases from J; bases unmatched to any gene: 10.

The genes are TRBV6-1 and TRBJ2-2; D possibly corresponds to TRBD2 (6 bases). The CDR3 has 14 residues. The V end was cut by 8 bases, the J end by 6 bases, with 16 bases between. The V gene's germline CDR1 is MNHNS and CDR2 SASEGT. The CDR3: CASFGGREAGELFF. Written as DNA, the CDR3 is TGTGCCAGCTTTGGAGGCAGGGAGGCCGGGGAGCTGTTTTTT.

V and J are TRBV6-6 and TRBJ2-2; D is possibly TRBD1 (6 bases). Germline values: CDR1 MNHNY, CDR2 SVGAGI (reference sequence). This CDR3 is 14 amino acids long. V lost 5 bases and J lost 5, with 12 bases in between. The CDR3 DNA reads as TGTGCCAGCAGTGTGGACAGAACGACCGGGGAGCTGTTTTTT. This encodes CASSVDRTTGELFF.

The chain couples TRBV2 to TRBJ1-1; D gene uncertain. There are 12 residues in the CDR3. Trimming took off 6 bases at V and 5 bases at J, with 10 bases between the two ends. The germline gives CDR1 SNHLY, CDR2 FYNNEI. The DNA for the CDR3 is TGTGCCAGCAGCGACACGGGGACTGAAGCTTTCTTT. Its protein is CASSDTGTEAFF.

This chain links TRBV27 with TRBJ1-4; D gene unclear. Looked up from germline, CDR1 is MNHEY and CDR2 is SMNVEV (reference sequence). The V gene lost 5 bases and the J gene lost 7 bases, with 20 bases spanning the gap. The CDR3 is 16 amino acids. CDR3 DNA: TGTGCCAGCAGTCTCACACGCAACCCGGCTGGTGAAAAACTGTTTTTT. This translates into CASSLTRNPAGEKLFF.

The rearrangement uses TRBV29-1 and TRBJ2-3, with 9 bases lining up with TRBD2. Germline lookup yields CDR1 SQVTM and CDR2 ANQGSEA. The CDR3 runs to 16 residues. V lost 5 bases and J lost 6; bases outside the gene matches: 15. The CDR3 here is CSVQGWVAGDDDTQYF. CDR3 DNA: TGCAGCGTTCAGGGGTGGGTAGCGGGAGATGACGATACGCAGTATTTT.

The chain recombines TRBV28 with TRBJ2-1; TRBD1 agrees at 9 bases. V shed 3 bases, J shed 15 bases, and the junction held 12 bases outside the gene matches. Germline-derived CDR1 and CDR2 are MDHEN and SYDVKM. The CDR3 runs 14 residues. CDR3 DNA sequence: TGTGCCAGCAGTTTTTCCCGGACCGGGACAGGGCGGTTCTTC. Its translation: CASSFSRTGTGRFF.

The rearrangement links TRBV20-1 to TRBJ2-1; D is uncertain. This CDR3 region has 15 residues. The V gene lost 0 bases and the J gene lost 3 bases, with 12 bases spanning the gap. The germline gives CDR1 DFQATT, CDR2 SNEGSKA (reference sequence). CDR3 amino acids: CSARDLTWSYNEQFF. The CDR3 nucleotides are TGCAGTGCTAGAGATCTCACGTGGAGCTACAATGAGCAGTTCTTC.

J is TRBJ2-3 and V is TRBV19; D is uncertain. V was trimmed by 1 base and J by 2 bases, leaving 13 bases between them. Germline CDR1 and CDR2: LNHDA and SQIVND (reference sequence). The CDR3 is made up of 16 amino acids. This CDR3 is CASSIGGTWSTDTQYF. In DNA form, the CDR3 reads TGTGCCAGTAGTATAGGCGGAACATGGTCCACAGATACGCAGTATTTT.

The rearrangement uses TRBV5-1 and TRBJ1-1; D not certain. There are 13 residues in the CDR3. Trimming took off 5 bases at V and 9 bases at J, with 17 bases between the two ends. Looked up from germline, CDR1 is SGHRS and CDR2 is YFSETQ. DNA for the CDR3: TGCGCCAGCAGTCCGGACGGCGTCATGAAAGCTTTCTTT. It translates to CASSPDGVMKAFF.

This clonotype was seen more than once but under ten times. The chain links TRBV19 to TRBJ1-1; D uncertain. This CDR3 has 13 residues. With 3 bases removed from V and 0 bases from J, the gap between germline ends came to 5 bases. In germline, CDR1 is LNHDA, CDR2 SQIVND (reference sequence). The CDR3: CASSILMNTEAFF. DNA of the CDR3: TGTGCCAGTAGTATCTTGATGAACACTGAAGCTTTCTTT.

The rearrangement links TRBV5-4 to TRBJ2-2; tentatively, D is TRBD1 (5 bases). Per germline, CDR1 SGHNT and CDR2 YYREEE (reference sequence). The V and J ends lost 4 bases and 6 bases respectively, with 7 bases between them. CDR3 length equals 12 residues. The CDR3 here is CASSQGPGELFF. CDR3 sequence (DNA): TGTGCCAGCAGCCAGGGCCCCGGGGAGCTGTTTTTT.

CDR3 region: CASSQGGGGRDPYNEQFF. CDR3 coding DNA: TGTGCCAGCAGCCAAGGAGGTGGCGGGAGGGACCCCTACAATGAGCAGTTCTTC. The chain uses TRBV14 and TRBJ2-1; 9 bases are a match to TRBD2. V trimming: 1 base; J trimming: 2 bases; junction bases outside the gene matches: 9. CDR3 length: 18 amino acids. Germline V CDR1 and CDR2: SGHDN, FVKESK.

The chain recombines TRBV20-1 with TRBJ2-1; no firm D call. This CDR3 comprises 13 residues. In germline, CDR1 is DFQATT, CDR2 SNEGSKA (reference sequence). The germline V and J ends were trimmed by 3 bases and 3 bases, with 9 bases remaining between them. As DNA, the CDR3 is TGCAGTGCTAGGGGTAGCAACTACAATGAGCAGTTCTTC. It translates to CSARGSNYNEQFF.

This clonotype was detected only a few times. The chain combines TRBV6-1 with TRBJ2-3; D gene ambiguous. The CDR3 contains 12 residues. V was pared by 8 bases and J by 2 bases, with 8 bases between. The germline V gene has CDR1 MNHNS and CDR2 SASEGT. This CDR3 reads CASSEDTDTQYF. CDR3 nucleotides: TGTGCCAGCTCCGAGGACACAGATACGCAGTATTTT.

This clonotype was seen a few times. This chain links TRBV2 with TRBJ1-2; D perhaps matches TRBD1 (6 bases). V was trimmed by 8 bases and J by 5 bases, leaving 18 bases between them. Germline CDR1 is SNHLY and CDR2 is FYNNEI. The CDR3 consists of 14 residues. CDR3 nucleotides: TGTGCCAGCCGTCCGGGGGGCAACTCTTATGGCTACACCTTC. Its translation is CASRPGGNSYGYTF.

This chain uses TRBV29-1 with TRBJ2-5, with no clear D. This CDR3 region has 10 residues. Per the germline V gene, CDR1 is SQVTM and CDR2 is ANQGSEA. CDR3: CSATQETQYF. The DNA for the CDR3 is TGCAGTGCTACCCAAGAGACCCAGTACTTC. The full variable domain, its missing parts supplied by reference TRBV29-1 and TRBJ2-5, is SAVISQKPSRDICQRGTSLTIQCQVDSQVTMMFWYRQQPGQSLTLIATANQGSEATYESGFVIDKFPISRPNLTFSTLTVSNMSPEDSSIYLCSATQETQYFGPGTRLLVL.

The chain uses TRBV4-1 and TRBJ2-5; TRBD2 might be the D (5 bases). This CDR3 spans 14 amino acids. Per the germline V gene, CDR1 is MGHRA and CDR2 is YSYEKL. V gave up 4 bases and J gave up 5 bases, with 14 bases separating them. The DNA of the CDR3 is TGCGCCAGCAGCCTCCATCGGGGAGCGGAGACCCAGTACTTC. The encoded protein is CASSLHRGAETQYF.

The genes are TRBV9 and TRBJ1-1; D is possibly TRBD1 (5 bases). The CDR3 contains 13 residues. The germline V gene encodes CDR1 SGDLS and CDR2 YYNGEE. Trimming removed 3 bases from V and 1 base from J, with 7 bases in between. The CDR3 nucleotides are TGTGCCAGCAGCGCTGGGGGGAACACTGAAGCTTTCTTT. It yields the protein CASSAGGNTEAFF.

This clonotype was counted only a few times. The chain recombines TRBV11-1 with TRBJ1-5; D not certain. Germline-derived CDR1 and CDR2 are SGHAT and FQDESV (reference sequence). V lost 2 bases, J lost 4 bases, and 6 bases lay in between. The CDR3 contains 13 residues. CDR3: CASSLRENQPQHF. The CDR3 DNA reads as TGTGCCAGCAGCTTACGGGAGAATCAGCCCCAGCATTTT.

The chain uses TRBV20-1 and TRBJ1-1; 7 nucleotides line up with TRBD1. Germline-derived CDR1 and CDR2 are DFQATT and SNEGSKA (reference sequence). V gave up 6 bases and J gave up 9 bases; unmatched junction bases: 13. This CDR3 region has 13 residues. CDR3 coding DNA: TGCAGTGCCACCGACAGGGCATCGACGAAAGCTTTCTTT. Its translation is CSATDRASTKAFF.

The genes are TRBV9 and TRBJ2-7; no definite D call. The CDR3 runs 12 residues. CDR1 and CDR2 from the germline V gene are SGDLS and YYNGEE. V was cut by 3 bases and J by 5 bases, with 9 bases left in between. The CDR3 loop reads CASSALTDEQYF. The CDR3 coding sequence is TGTGCCAGCAGCGCGCTCACGGACGAGCAGTACTTC.